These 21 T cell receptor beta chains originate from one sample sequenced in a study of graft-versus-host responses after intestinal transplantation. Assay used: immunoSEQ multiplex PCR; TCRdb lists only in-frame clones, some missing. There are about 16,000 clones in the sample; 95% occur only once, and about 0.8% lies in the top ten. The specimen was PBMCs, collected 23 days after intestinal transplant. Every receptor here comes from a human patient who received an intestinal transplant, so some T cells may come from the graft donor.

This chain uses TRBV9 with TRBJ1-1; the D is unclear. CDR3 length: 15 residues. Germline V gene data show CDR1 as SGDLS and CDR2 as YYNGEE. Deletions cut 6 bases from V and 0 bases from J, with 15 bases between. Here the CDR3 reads CASTELDRLNTEAFF. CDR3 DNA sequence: TGTGCCAGCACGGAACTGGACCGATTGAACACTGAAGCTTTCTTT.

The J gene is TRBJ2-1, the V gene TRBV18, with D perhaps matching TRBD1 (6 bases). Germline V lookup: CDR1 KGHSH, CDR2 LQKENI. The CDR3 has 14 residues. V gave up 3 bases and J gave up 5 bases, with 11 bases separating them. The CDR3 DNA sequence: TGTGCCAGCTCACCCCTACAGGGCCACAATGAGCAGTTCTTC. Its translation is CASSPLQGHNEQFF.

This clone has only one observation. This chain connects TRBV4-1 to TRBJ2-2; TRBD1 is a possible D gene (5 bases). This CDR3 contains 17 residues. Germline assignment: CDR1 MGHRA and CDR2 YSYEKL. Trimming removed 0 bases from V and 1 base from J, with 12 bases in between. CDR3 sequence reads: CASSQDPKGLNTGELFF. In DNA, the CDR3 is TGCGCCAGCAGCCAAGACCCGAAGGGGCTGAACACCGGGGAGCTGTTTTTT.

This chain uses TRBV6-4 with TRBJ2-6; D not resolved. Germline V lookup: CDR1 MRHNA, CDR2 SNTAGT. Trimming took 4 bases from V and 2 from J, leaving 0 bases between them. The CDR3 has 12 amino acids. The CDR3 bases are TGTGCCAGCAGTGCTGGGGCCAACGTCCTGACTTTC. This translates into CASSAGANVLTF.

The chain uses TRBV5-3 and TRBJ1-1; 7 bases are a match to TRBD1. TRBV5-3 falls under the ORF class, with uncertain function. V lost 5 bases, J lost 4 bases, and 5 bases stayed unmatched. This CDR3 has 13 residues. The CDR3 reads CARSFPGGTEAFF. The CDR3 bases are TGTGCCAGAAGTTTTCCAGGGGGCACTGAAGCTTTCTTT.

The CDR3: CASSLVGSEAFF. The DNA of the CDR3 is TGTGCCAGCAGCTTGGTCGGAAGTGAAGCTTTCTTT. The chain links TRBV5-4 to TRBJ1-1; D gene ambiguous. This CDR3 comprises 12 residues. The germline CDR1 and CDR2 sequences are SGHNT and YYREEE (reference sequence). V lost 0 bases, J lost 7 bases, and 7 bases lay in between. Full variable domain (rest looked up from reference TRBV5-4 and TRBJ1-1): ETGVTQSPTHLIKTRGQQVTLRCSSQSGHNTVSWYQQALGQGPQFIFQYYREEENGRGNFPPRFSGLQFPNYSSELNVNALELDDSALYLCASSLVGSEAFFGQGTRLTVV.

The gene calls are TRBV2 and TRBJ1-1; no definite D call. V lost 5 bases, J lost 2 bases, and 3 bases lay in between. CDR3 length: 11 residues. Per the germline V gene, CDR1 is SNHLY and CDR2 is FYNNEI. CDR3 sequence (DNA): TGTGCCAGCAGTCCAAACACTGAAGCTTTCTTT. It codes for CASSPNTEAFF.

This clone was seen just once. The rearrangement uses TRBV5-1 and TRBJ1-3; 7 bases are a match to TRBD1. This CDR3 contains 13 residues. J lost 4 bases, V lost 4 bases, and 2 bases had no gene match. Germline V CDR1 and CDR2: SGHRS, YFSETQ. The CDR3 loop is CASSRQGGNTIYF. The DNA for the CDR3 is TGCGCCAGCAGCCGACAGGGAGGAAACACCATATATTTT.

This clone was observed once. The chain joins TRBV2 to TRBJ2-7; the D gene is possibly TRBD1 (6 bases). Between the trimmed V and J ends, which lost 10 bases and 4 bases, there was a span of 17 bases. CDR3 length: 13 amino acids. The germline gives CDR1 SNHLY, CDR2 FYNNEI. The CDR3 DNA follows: TGTGCCACCGTCCGGGACAAGCCTTACGAGCAGTACTTC. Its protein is CATVRDKPYEQYF.

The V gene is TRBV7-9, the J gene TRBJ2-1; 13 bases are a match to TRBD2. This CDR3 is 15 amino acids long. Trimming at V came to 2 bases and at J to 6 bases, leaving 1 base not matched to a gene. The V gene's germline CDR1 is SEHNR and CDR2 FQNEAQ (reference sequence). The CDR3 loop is CASSLRTSGSNEQFF. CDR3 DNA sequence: TGTGCCAGCAGCTTAAGGACTAGCGGGAGCAATGAGCAGTTCTTC.

The DNA for the CDR3 is TGTGCCAGCAGCTTCATGACAGGGGGGGACACTGAAGCTTTCTTT. This encodes CASSFMTGGDTEAFF. The chain employs TRBV5-6 and TRBJ1-1, with 9 bases aligning to TRBD1. CDR3 size: 15 residues. The J segment lost 3 bases and the V segment lost 2 bases, leaving 5 bases of the junction unmatched. Germline loops: CDR1 SGHDT, CDR2 YYEEEE. Variable domain in full (rest from reference TRBV5-6 and TRBJ1-1): DAGVTQSPTHLIKTRGQQVTLRCSPKSGHDTVSWYQQALGQGPQFIFQYYEEEERQRGNFPDRFSGHQFPNYSSELNVNALLLGDSALYLCASSFMTGGDTEAFFGQGTRLTVV.

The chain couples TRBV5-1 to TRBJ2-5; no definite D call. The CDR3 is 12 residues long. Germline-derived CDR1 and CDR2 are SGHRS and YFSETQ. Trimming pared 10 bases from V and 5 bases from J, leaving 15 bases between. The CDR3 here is CAAAGGWETQYF. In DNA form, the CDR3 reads TGCGCCGCTGCTGGTGGGTGGGAGACCCAGTACTTC.

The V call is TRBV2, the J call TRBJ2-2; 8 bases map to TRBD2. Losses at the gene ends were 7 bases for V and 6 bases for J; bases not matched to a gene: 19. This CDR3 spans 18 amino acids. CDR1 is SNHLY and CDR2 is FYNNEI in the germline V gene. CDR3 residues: CASIGRPTSGGRPGELFF. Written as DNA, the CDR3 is TGTGCCAGCATAGGCCGCCCTACTAGCGGAGGGCGACCCGGGGAGCTGTTTTTT. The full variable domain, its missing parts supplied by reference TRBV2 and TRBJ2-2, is EPEVTQTPSHQVTQMGQEVILRCVPISNHLYFYWYRQILGQKVEFLVSFYNNEISEKSEIFDDQFSVERPDGSNFTLKIRSTKLEDSAMYFCASIGRPTSGGRPGELFFGEGSRLTVL.

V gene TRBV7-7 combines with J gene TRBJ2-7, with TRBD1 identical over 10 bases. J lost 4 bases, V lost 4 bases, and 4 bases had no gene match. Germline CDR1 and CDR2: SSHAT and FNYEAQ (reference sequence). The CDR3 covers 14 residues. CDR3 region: CASSSGQGNYEQYF. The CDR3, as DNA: TGTGCCAGCAGCTCGGGACAGGGGAATTACGAGCAGTACTTC.

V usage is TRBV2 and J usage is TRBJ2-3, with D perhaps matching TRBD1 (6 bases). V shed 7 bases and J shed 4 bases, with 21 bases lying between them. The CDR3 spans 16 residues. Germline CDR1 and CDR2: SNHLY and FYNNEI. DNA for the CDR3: TGTGCCAGCAAGCCAGGGGAGTCATCAGTTCCAGATACGCAGTATTTT. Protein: CASKPGESSVPDTQYF.

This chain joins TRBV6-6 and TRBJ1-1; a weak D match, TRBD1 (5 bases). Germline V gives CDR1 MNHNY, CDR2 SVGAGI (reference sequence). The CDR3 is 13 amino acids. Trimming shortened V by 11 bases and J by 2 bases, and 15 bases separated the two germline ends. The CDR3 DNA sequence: TGTGCCGGCCGGGACGGTGAAAACACTGAAGCTTTCTTT. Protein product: CAGRDGENTEAFF.

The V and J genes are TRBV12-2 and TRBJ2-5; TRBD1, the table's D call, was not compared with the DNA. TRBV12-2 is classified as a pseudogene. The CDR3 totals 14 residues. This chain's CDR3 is CASLLGAGEETQYF. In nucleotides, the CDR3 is TGTGCAAGCCTACTGGGGGCAGGGGAAGAGACCCAGTACTTC.

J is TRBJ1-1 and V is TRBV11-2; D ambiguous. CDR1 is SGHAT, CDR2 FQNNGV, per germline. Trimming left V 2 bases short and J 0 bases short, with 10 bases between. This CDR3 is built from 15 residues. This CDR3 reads CASSLISGLNTEAFF. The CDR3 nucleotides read TGTGCCAGCAGCTTAATTTCTGGGTTGAACACTGAAGCTTTCTTT.

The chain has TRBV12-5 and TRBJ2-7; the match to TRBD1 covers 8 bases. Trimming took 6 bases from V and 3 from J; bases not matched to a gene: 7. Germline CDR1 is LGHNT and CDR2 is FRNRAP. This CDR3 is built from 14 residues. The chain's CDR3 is CASGPRQGRYEQYF. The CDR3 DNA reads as TGTGCTAGTGGCCCCCGACAGGGGCGCTACGAGCAGTACTTC.

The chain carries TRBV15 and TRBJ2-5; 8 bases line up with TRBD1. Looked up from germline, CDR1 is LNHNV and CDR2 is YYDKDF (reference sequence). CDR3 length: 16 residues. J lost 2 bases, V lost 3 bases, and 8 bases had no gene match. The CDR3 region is CATSRRTGWGQETQYF. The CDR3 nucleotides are TGTGCCACCAGCAGGAGGACAGGGTGGGGGCAAGAGACCCAGTACTTC.

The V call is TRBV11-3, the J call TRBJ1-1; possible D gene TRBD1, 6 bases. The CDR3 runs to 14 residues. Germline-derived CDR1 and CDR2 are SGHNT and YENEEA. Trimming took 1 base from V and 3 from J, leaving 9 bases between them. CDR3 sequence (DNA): TGTGCCAGCAGCTTAGTGACAGGACACACTGAAGCTTTCTTT. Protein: CASSLVTGHTEAFF.